This is a list of T cell receptor beta chains from one sample in a study of cytomegalovirus exposure and HLA in healthy donors. The table came from immunoSEQ multiplex PCR; TCRdb's copy has only in-frame clones and leaves some out. Of 200,000 to 300,000 clones listed, about 83% are singletons. Sequenced material: PBMCs. The receptors here all came from a man younger than 35 in good health and CMV-seronegative. Each CDR3 is given with its conserved first and last residue. Each record gives: clone size, V gene, CDR3 length, J gene, D gene, CDR3 protein, CDR3 DNA. D genes are given only for firm matches. Not all rows give a size; the values are once, few, many and, for expanded clones, a class.

size: few
V: TRBV7-9
length: 15
J: TRBJ1-5
D: NA
CDR3: CASSLGRQINQPQHF
DNA: TGTGCCAGCAGCTTAGGGAGACAGATCAATCAGCCCCAGCATTTT

size: NA
V: TRBV5-3
length: 17
J: TRBJ1-4
D: TRBD1
CDR3: CARSCPDRVFLSEKLFF
DNA: TGTGCCAGAAGCTGTCCCGACAGGGTTTTTTTGTCTGAAAAACTGTTTTTT

size: NA
V: TRBV2
length: 16
J: TRBJ2-6
D: TRBD1
CDR3: CATLQGAQPGANVLTF
DNA: TGTGCCACGCTGCAGGGGGCGCAGCCTGGGGCCAACGTCCTGACTTTC

size: NA
V: TRBV29-1
length: 14
J: TRBJ2-3
D: TRBD2
CDR3: CSVPGLAVTDTQYF
DNA: TGCAGCGTCCCGGGACTAGCGGTCACAGATACGCAGTATTTT

size: NA
V: TRBV5-6
length: 15
J: TRBJ2-1
D: NA
CDR3: CASSLDRSRGIEQFF
DNA: TGTGCCAGCAGCTTGGATCGGTCGCGGGGAATAGAGCAGTTCTTC

size: NA
V: TRBV9
length: 15
J: TRBJ2-3
D: NA
CDR3: CASSVGSFSTDTQYF
DNA: TGTGCCAGCAGCGTAGGGAGTTTCTCCACAGATACGCAGTATTTT

size: few
V: TRBV5-4
length: 14
J: TRBJ1-4
D: NA
CDR3: CASSFSGTKGKLFF
DNA: TGTGCCAGCAGCTTCTCCGGGACAAAGGGAAAACTGTTTTTT

size: NA
V: TRBV2
length: 13
J: TRBJ1-2
D: NA
CDR3: CASSPSREAGYTF
DNA: TGTGCCAGCAGCCCCAGCAGGGAAGCTGGCTACACCTTC

size: NA
V: TRBV15
length: 12
J: TRBJ2-1
D: NA
CDR3: CATSRDGSSAFF
DNA: TGTGCCACCAGCAGAGACGGGAGTTCAGCGTTCTTC

size: NA
V: TRBV28
length: 14
J: TRBJ2-7
D: NA
CDR3: CASSVTGNEYEQYF
DNA: TGTGCCAGCAGCGTTACAGGGAATGAGTACGAGCAGTACTTC

size: once
V: TRBV14
length: 13
J: TRBJ2-1
D: NA
CDR3: CASSQDLGGEQFF
DNA: TGTGCCAGCAGCCAAGATTTAGGAGGTGAGCAGTTCTTC